Each of the 11 T cell receptor beta chains below was sequenced from the same sample in a study of OX40 agonist ivuxolimab in advanced cancers. The protocol was immunoSEQ multiplex PCR, while the TCRdb copy is restricted to in-frame clones and leaves out a portion. This sample yields 36,000 or so clones, of which roughly 77% are seen a single time; 20% to 25% belongs to the top ten. The source material was CD4+ or CD8+ T cells sorted from blood, sampled in a trial of the OX40 agonist ivuxolimab. The receptors derive from an adult with an advanced solid tumor such as melanoma, head and neck, liver or kidney cancer.

This chain connects TRBV6-1 to TRBJ1-6; D unclear. V lost 2 bases and J 6 bases, leaving 17 bases between the germline ends. The CDR3 is 17 residues long. Germline V gene lookup returns CDR1 MNHNS and CDR2 SASEGT. The CDR3 loop reads CASSELVGMRINSPLHF. In nucleotides, the CDR3 is TGTGCCAGCAGTGAACTGGTAGGGATGCGGATTAATTCACCCCTCCACTTT.

The rearrangement joins TRBV7-3 to TRBJ2-5; TRBD1 agrees at 9 bases. Germline trimming cut 5 bases from V and 4 bases from J; bases unmatched to any gene: 5. The CDR3 loop spans 14 amino acids. Germline lookup yields CDR1 SGHTA and CDR2 FQGTGA. The CDR3 protein is CASSRTGGPETQYF. The CDR3 nucleotides are TGTGCCAGCAGCCGAACAGGGGGCCCAGAGACCCAGTACTTC.

V usage is TRBV11-1 and J usage is TRBJ1-1, with D possibly matching TRBD1 (5 bases). This CDR3 has 15 residues. In germline, CDR1 is SGHAT, CDR2 FQDESV (reference sequence). Trimming cost V 5 bases and J 4 bases, with 17 bases left between them. The chain's CDR3 is CASSPSAGVGTEAFF. The CDR3 coding sequence is TGTGCCAGCAGCCCTAGTGCGGGGGTGGGCACTGAAGCTTTCTTT.

The rearrangement links TRBV7-9 to TRBJ1-1; 7 bases are a match to TRBD1. CDR1 is SEHNR, CDR2 FQNEAQ, per germline (reference sequence). The ends lost 4 bases at V and 4 bases at J; junction bases unmatched: 6. The CDR3 consists of 14 residues. The CDR3 region has the DNA TGTGCCAGCAGCTCCTCAGGGGGGAGCACTGAAGCTTTCTTT. This codes for CASSSSGGSTEAFF. Using reference TRBV7-9 and TRBJ1-1 for the parts outside the CDR3, the full variable domain is DTGVSQNPRHKITKRGQNVTFRCDPISEHNRLYWYRQTLGQGPEFLTYFQNEAQLEKSRLLSDRFSAERPKGSFSTLEIQRTEQGDSAMYLCASSSSGGSTEAFFGQGTRLTVV.

V gene TRBV11-2 combines with J gene TRBJ1-4; D not certain. Trimming stripped 0 bases from V and 6 bases from J, with 26 bases between. There are 20 residues in the CDR3. The germline V gene encodes CDR1 SGHAT and CDR2 FQNNGV. CDR3 sequence: CASSLDAYLESGRNDEKLFF. CDR3 in DNA: TGTGCCAGCAGCTTAGATGCATATCTCGAGTCGGGGAGGAATGATGAAAAACTGTTTTTT.

The chain joins TRBV4-2 to TRBJ2-2; 8 nucleotides align to TRBD1. Germline CDR1 LGHNA, CDR2 YNFKEQ. The CDR3 contains 17 residues. The J segment lost 6 bases and the V segment lost 0 bases, leaving 9 bases of the junction unmatched. CDR3 protein: CASSQDQLKQGAGELFF. DNA for the CDR3: TGTGCCAGCAGCCAAGATCAACTAAAACAGGGGGCCGGGGAGCTGTTTTTT.

V is TRBV7-2 and J is TRBJ1-3; no reliable D call. V shed 4 bases and J shed 2 bases, with 0 bases lying between them. This CDR3 contains 11 residues. Germline-derived CDR1 and CDR2 are SGHTA and FQGNSA. In DNA, the CDR3 is TGTGCCAGCAGCTCTGGAAACACCATATATTTT. Protein: CASSSGNTIYF.

The chain is built from TRBV7-2 and TRBJ2-7; 7 nucleotides match TRBD2. Germline V gene lookup returns CDR1 SGHTA and CDR2 FQGNSA. V trimming: 4 bases; J trimming: 6 bases; junction bases outside the gene matches: 0. The CDR3 spans 11 residues. The CDR3 nucleotides read TGTGCCAGCAGCTGGGGGGGCGAGCAGTACTTC. Its protein product is CASSWGGEQYF.

V and J are TRBV18 and TRBJ1-5; D may be TRBD1 (5 bases). CDR1 and CDR2 from the germline V gene are KGHSH and LQKENI. CDR3 size: 13 residues. In DNA, the CDR3 is TGTGCTACGACCTGGGGCCTCAATCAGCCCCAGCATTTT. Encoded protein: CATTWGLNQPQHF.

J is TRBJ1-1 and V is TRBV5-4, with D maybe TRBD1 (6 bases). Looked up from germline, CDR1 is SGHNT and CDR2 is YYREEE (reference sequence). Between the trimmed V and J ends, which lost 4 bases and 4 bases, there was a span of 14 bases. This CDR3 contains 14 residues. The DNA of the CDR3 is TGTGCCAGCAGCCGACCGACAGGACGCACTGAAGCTTTCTTT. As protein: CASSRPTGRTEAFF.

The J gene is TRBJ2-2, the V gene TRBV28; a weak D match, TRBD2 (6 bases). The germline V and J ends were trimmed by 3 bases and 3 bases, with 11 bases remaining between them. CDR3 length equals 15 residues. Per the germline V gene, CDR1 is MDHEN and CDR2 is SYDVKM. The CDR3 nucleotides read TGTGCCAGCAGTTTTTTTAGCGGATACACCGGGGAGCTGTTTTTT. This sequence encodes CASSFFSGYTGELFF.